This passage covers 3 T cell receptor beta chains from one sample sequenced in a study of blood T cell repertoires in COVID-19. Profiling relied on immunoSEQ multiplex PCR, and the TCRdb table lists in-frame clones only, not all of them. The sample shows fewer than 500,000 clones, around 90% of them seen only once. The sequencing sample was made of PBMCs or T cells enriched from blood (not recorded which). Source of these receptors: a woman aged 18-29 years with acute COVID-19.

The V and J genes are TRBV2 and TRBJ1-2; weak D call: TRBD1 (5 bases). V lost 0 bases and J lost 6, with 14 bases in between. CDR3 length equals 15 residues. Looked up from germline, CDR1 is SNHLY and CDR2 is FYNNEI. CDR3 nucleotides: TGTGCCAGCAGTGAAGCGCTTCGGGGGAAGGATGGCTACACCTTC. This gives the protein CASSEALRGKDGYTF.

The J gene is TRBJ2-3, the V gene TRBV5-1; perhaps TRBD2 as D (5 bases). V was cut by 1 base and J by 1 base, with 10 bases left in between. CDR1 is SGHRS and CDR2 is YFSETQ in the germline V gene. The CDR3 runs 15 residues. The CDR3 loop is CASSLSGRGTDTQYF. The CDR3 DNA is TGCGCCAGCAGCTTGAGCGGTCGTGGCACAGATACGCAGTATTTT.

The CDR3 is CASNPRSSGSKGPDTQYF. In DNA form, the CDR3 reads TGTGCCAGCAACCCTCGGTCTAGCGGGAGTAAGGGCCCAGATACGCAGTATTTT. V gene TRBV11-2 combines with J gene TRBJ2-3; the match to TRBD2 covers 10 bases. The CDR3 length is 18 residues. Unmatched junction bases numbered 17, after V lost 7 bases and J lost 4 bases. The V gene's germline CDR1 is SGHAT and CDR2 FQNNGV.